This passage covers 26 T cell receptor beta chains from one sample sequenced in a study of T cell responses to AZD1222 COVID-19 vaccine. The protocol was immunoSEQ multiplex PCR, while the TCRdb copy is restricted to in-frame clones and leaves out a portion. The sample includes fewer than 150,000 clones, around 89% of them seen just once. The sequenced sample was peripheral blood, obtained on day 0 of AZD1222 vaccination. These receptors all come from an adult in good health.

A word on this clone: The same CDR3 is also encoded by other DNA sequences in this sample. This rearrangement joins TRBV6-5 to TRBJ2-7; D remains unclear. Trimming cost V 0 bases and J 1 base, with 4 bases left between them. The CDR3 is made up of 13 amino acids. Germline loops: CDR1 MNHEY, CDR2 SVGAGI. In DNA form, the CDR3 reads TGTGCCAGCAGTTACTCCCTTTCCTACGAGCAGTACTTC. Amino acid sequence: CASSYSLSYEQYF.

The chain uses TRBV7-9 and TRBJ2-1; D is perhaps TRBD2 (6 bases). This CDR3 has 15 residues. The V gene lost 5 bases and the J gene lost 5 bases, with 16 bases spanning the gap. Germline V gene sequence: CDR1 SEHNR, CDR2 FQNEAQ (reference sequence). The CDR3 DNA reads TGTGCCAGCAGCGAGAGGGGCGGGGCCCACAATGAGCAGTTCTTC. Translating gives CASSERGGAHNEQFF.

The V gene is TRBV27, the J gene TRBJ1-3, with D uncertain. The CDR3 sequence is 16 residues long. Trimming took 0 bases from V and 0 from J, leaving 9 bases between them. CDR1 is MNHEY and CDR2 is SMNVEV in the germline V gene (reference sequence). DNA of the CDR3: TGTGCCAGCAGTTTATCTCCAGGACTCTCTGGAAACACCATATATTTT. Its protein is CASSLSPGLSGNTIYF.

V gene TRBV30 combines with J gene TRBJ2-7; 9 positions agree with TRBD1. With 0 bases clipped from V and 5 bases from J, the junction kept 5 bases outside the gene matches. CDR1 and CDR2 (germline): GTSNPN, SVGIG (reference sequence). This CDR3 comprises 14 residues. CDR3 residues: CAWSVDRGIHEQYF. The CDR3 DNA sequence: TGTGCCTGGAGTGTAGACAGGGGGATCCACGAGCAGTACTTC.

The J gene is TRBJ2-2, the V gene TRBV7-9; no clear D gene. Looked up from germline, CDR1 is SEHNR and CDR2 is FQNEAQ (reference sequence). Deletions cut 5 bases from V and 1 base from J, with 8 bases between. CDR3 length equals 14 residues. The CDR3: CASSPKMNTGELFF. The DNA of the CDR3 is TGTGCCAGCAGCCCAAAGATGAACACCGGGGAGCTGTTTTTT. Full variable domain (remainder filled in from reference TRBV7-9 and TRBJ2-2): DTGVSQNPRHKITKRGQNVTFRCDPISEHNRLYWYRQTLGQGPEFLTYFQNEAQLEKSRLLSDRFSAERPKGSFSTLEIQRTEQGDSAMYLCASSPKMNTGELFFGEGSRLTVL.

This chain links TRBV6-1 with TRBJ2-2; no clear D. CDR1 is MNHNS, CDR2 SASEGT, per germline. The CDR3 contains 16 residues. Trimming removed 1 base from V and 5 bases from J, with 14 bases in between. CDR3 sequence: CASSEVPARTTGELFF. CDR3 DNA: TGTGCCAGCAGTGAAGTGCCGGCAAGAACGACCGGGGAGCTGTTTTTT.

The rearrangement joins TRBV7-2 to TRBJ2-7; 7 nucleotides match TRBD1. In germline, CDR1 is SGHTA, CDR2 FQGNSA. The V and J ends lost 3 bases and 3 bases, in that order; junction bases with no gene match: 8. The CDR3 sequence is 15 residues long. In nucleotides, the CDR3 is TGTGCCAGCAGCTTTGGGACAGTGAACTTCTACGAGCAGTACTTC. The encoded protein is CASSFGTVNFYEQYF. The whole variable domain, filled in from reference TRBV7-2 and TRBJ2-7, reads GAGVSQSPSNKVTEKGKDVELRCDPISGHTALYWYRQSLGQGLEFLIYFQGNSAPDKSGLPSDRFSAERTGGSVSTLTIQRTQQEDSAVYLCASSFGTVNFYEQYFGPGTRLTVT.

The chain combines TRBV23-1 with TRBJ1-1; D call uncertain. TRBV23-1 is treated as an ORF (open reading frame) with a function not yet certain. The CDR3 totals 16 residues. V lost 2 bases and J 3 bases, leaving 16 bases between the germline ends. The DNA for the CDR3 is TGCGCCAGCAGTCAAACCGGCAGATCGAGCTACACTGAAGCTTTCTTT. Residues: CASSQTGRSSYTEAFF.

The chain recombines TRBV5-1 with TRBJ2-3, with D possibly matching TRBD2 (6 bases). The V and J ends lost 3 bases and 2 bases respectively, with 16 bases between them. The CDR3 loop spans 16 amino acids. Germline V gene lookup returns CDR1 SGHRS and CDR2 YFSETQ. The CDR3 DNA reads TGCGCCAGCAGCTACGGGTGGCGGGGCGACACAGATACGCAGTATTTT. It is translated as CASSYGWRGDTDTQYF.

This sequence joins TRBV30 and TRBJ1-2; D remains ambiguous. Germline CDR1 and CDR2: GTSNPN and SVGIG (reference sequence). This CDR3 region has 11 residues. Trimming shortened V by 0 bases and J by 5 bases, and 4 bases separated the two germline ends. The DNA for the CDR3 is TGTGCCTGGAGTGTCCGTTATGGCTACACCTTC. It specifies CAWSVRYGYTF.

This chain uses TRBV6-1 with TRBJ1-2; D unclear. V shed 5 bases and J shed 4 bases, with 11 bases lying between them. The V gene's germline CDR1 is MNHNS and CDR2 SASEGT. CDR3 size: 13 residues. CDR3 in amino acids: CASSSAQAYGYTF. In DNA form, the CDR3 reads TGTGCCAGCAGTTCCGCCCAAGCCTATGGCTACACCTTC.

This chain joins TRBV5-6 and TRBJ1-2; no clear D gene. Germline V lookup: CDR1 SGHDT, CDR2 YYEEEE. The ends were cut back, 1 base at V and 10 bases at J, with 29 bases in the middle. This CDR3 comprises 18 residues. The CDR3 coding sequence is TGTGCCAGCAGCTTGAAAGGACGCGAAGCTGGTAATTTGGTTGACTACACCTTC. Translation gives CASSLKGREAGNLVDYTF. Combining the CDR3 with reference TRBV5-6 and TRBJ1-2 gives the whole variable domain DAGVTQSPTHLIKTRGQQVTLRCSPKSGHDTVSWYQQALGQGPQFIFQYYEEEERQRGNFPDRFSGHQFPNYSSELNVNALLLGDSALYLCASSLKGREAGNLVDYTFGSGTRLTVV.

V and J are TRBV28 and TRBJ2-5; D might be TRBD1 (7 bases). CDR3 length: 14 residues. Germline V gene sequence: CDR1 MDHEN, CDR2 SYDVKM. V shed 5 bases and J shed 5 bases, with 15 bases lying between them. The CDR3 loop reads CASSPWTGGETQYF. The DNA for the CDR3 is TGTGCCAGCAGTCCGTGGACAGGAGGGGAGACCCAGTACTTC.

The genes are TRBV5-5 and TRBJ1-4; the match to TRBD1 covers 10 bases. V trimming: 0 bases; J trimming: 7 bases; junction bases outside the gene matches: 0. This CDR3 is built from 14 residues. CDR1 and CDR2 from the germline V gene are SGHKS and YYEKEE (reference sequence). The CDR3 DNA reads TGTGCCAGCAGCTTGGGGACAGGGGGTGAAAAACTGTTTTTT. Residues: CASSLGTGGEKLFF.

This sequence joins TRBV5-6 and TRBJ2-6; the D is unclear. V lost 2 bases to trimming and J lost 0 bases, with 6 bases between them. The CDR3 has 15 amino acids. Germline CDR1 reads SGHDT; CDR2 reads YYEEEE. The CDR3 here is CASSFIGSGANVLTF. CDR3 nucleotides: TGTGCCAGCAGCTTCATAGGCTCTGGGGCCAACGTCCTGACTTTC.

The chain couples TRBV5-1 to TRBJ1-4; 11 bases line up with TRBD1. Looked up from germline, CDR1 is SGHRS and CDR2 is YFSETQ. V lost 4 bases, J lost 8 bases, and 4 bases stayed unmatched. This CDR3 has 14 residues. DNA of the CDR3: TGCGCCAGCAGCCTGGGGACAGGGGGGGAAAAACTGTTTTTT. This gives the protein CASSLGTGGEKLFF.

V is TRBV21-1 and J is TRBJ2-7; TRBD1 is the table's D call and was not checked against the DNA. TRBV21-1 is assigned pseudogene status. The CDR3 is 16 residues long. The CDR3, as DNA: TGTGCCAGCAGCAAATACGGGACAGGCCCCCCCTACGAGCAGTACTTC. It is translated as CASSKYGTGPPYEQYF.

The chain combines TRBV25-1 with TRBJ1-1; tentatively, D is TRBD1 (6 bases). The CDR3 is 13 residues long. V lost 6 bases to trimming and J lost 2 bases, with 10 bases between them. Per germline, CDR1 MGHDK and CDR2 SYGVNS. The chain's CDR3 is CASRTGINTEAFF. The CDR3 coding sequence is TGTGCCAGCAGGACAGGAATAAACACTGAAGCTTTCTTT. Combining the CDR3 with reference TRBV25-1 and TRBJ1-1 gives the whole variable domain EADIYQTPRYLVIGTGKKITLECSQTMGHDKMYWYQQDPGMELHLIHYSYGVNSTEKGDLSSESTVSRIRTEHFPLTLESARPSHTSQYLCASRTGINTEAFFGQGTRLTVV.

The chain uses TRBV7-8 and TRBJ1-2; tentatively, D is TRBD1 (6 bases). This CDR3 has 19 residues. Trimming pared 2 bases from V and 8 bases from J, leaving 30 bases between. The germline V gene has CDR1 SGHVS and CDR2 FQNEAQ. The CDR3 region has the DNA TGTGCCAGCAGCTTAATTCGTCTTAGTGACGGCAGGGGAATGGAGGGCTACACCTTC. This translates into CASSLIRLSDGRGMEGYTF.

The chain carries TRBV28 and TRBJ1-2, with 9 bases fitting TRBD1. Germline assignment: CDR1 MDHEN and CDR2 SYDVKM. V lost 6 bases to trimming and J lost 8 bases; unmatched junction nucleotides: 16. The CDR3 runs 16 residues. In DNA form, the CDR3 reads TGTGCCAGCAGACCAATGGGACAGGGCCCCGTATGGGGCTACACCTTC. Its protein is CASRPMGQGPVWGYTF.

The chain employs TRBV28 and TRBJ2-7, with TRBD2 as a possible D gene (6 bases). CDR3 length: 12 amino acids. Germline lookup yields CDR1 MDHEN and CDR2 SYDVKM. Trimming took 2 bases from V and 9 from J, leaving 11 bases between them. The CDR3 region is CASSLGGFAQYF. The CDR3 DNA follows: TGTGCCAGCAGTTTAGGAGGGTTTGCGCAGTACTTC.

In DNA form, the CDR3 reads TGTGCCAGCAGCTTAAGCCTACGCACAGATACGCAGTATTTT. Translating gives CASSLSLRTDTQYF. V is TRBV11-3 and J is TRBJ2-3; D remains ambiguous. CDR1 and CDR2 from the germline V gene are SGHNT and YENEEA. Trimming shortened V by 2 bases and J by 1 base, and 7 bases separated the two germline ends. CDR3 length: 14 residues.

V usage is TRBV9 and J usage is TRBJ2-2; TRBD1 aligns across 10 bases. There are 15 residues in the CDR3. The V gene end was trimmed by 4 bases and the J gene end by 13 bases; junction bases not matched to a gene: 13. The germline V gene encodes CDR1 SGDLS and CDR2 YYNGEE. The CDR3 is CASSPRPGTGDGLFF. The CDR3 DNA reads as TGTGCCAGCAGCCCCCGTCCCGGGACAGGGGATGGGCTGTTTTTT.

This clone was seen only once. This sequence joins TRBV7-9 and TRBJ1-6, with D tentatively TRBD1 (6 bases). The V gene lost 5 bases and the J gene lost 13 bases, with 18 bases spanning the gap. The CDR3 sequence is 14 residues long. Germline CDR1 reads SEHNR; CDR2 reads FQNEAQ (reference sequence). This CDR3 is CASSPGTSGHPLHF. CDR3 DNA: TGTGCCAGCAGCCCCGGGACAAGCGGACACCCCCTCCACTTT. Using reference TRBV7-9 and TRBJ1-6 for the parts outside the CDR3, the full variable domain is DTGVSQNPRHKITKRGQNVTFRCDPISEHNRLYWYRQTLGQGPEFLTYFQNEAQLEKSRLLSDRFSAERPKGSFSTLEIQRTEQGDSAMYLCASSPGTSGHPLHFGNGTRLTVT.

The chain uses TRBV5-6 and TRBJ2-2; weak D call: TRBD1 (7 bases). Trimming cost V 0 bases and J 5 bases, with 14 bases left between them. Germline loops: CDR1 SGHDT, CDR2 YYEEEE. The length of the CDR3 is 16 residues. The CDR3: CASSLGLAGGTGELFF. CDR3 nucleotide sequence: TGTGCCAGCAGCTTGGGTCTGGCAGGGGGGACCGGGGAGCTGTTTTTT. Full variable domain (rest looked up from reference TRBV5-6 and TRBJ2-2): DAGVTQSPTHLIKTRGQQVTLRCSPKSGHDTVSWYQQALGQGPQFIFQYYEEEERQRGNFPDRFSGHQFPNYSSELNVNALLLGDSALYLCASSLGLAGGTGELFFGEGSRLTVL.

On this clone: At one end the junction does not follow the germline gene, possibly because of a read error. The chain uses TRBV7-7 and TRBJ2-5, with D unresolved. The germline gives CDR1 SSHAT, CDR2 FNYEAQ (reference sequence). This CDR3 spans 14 amino acids. The CDR3, as DNA: TGTGCTAGCAGCCCCACCGGACCTGCCCGGACCCAGTACTTC. Its translation is CASSPTGPARTQYF.